This T cell receptor beta chain was retrieved from a study of Graves' ophthalmopathy and Graves' hyperthyroidism. The CDR3 contains 14 residues. Germline CDR1 SGHAT, CDR2 FQNNGV. Trimming cost V 4 bases and J 9 bases; bases outside gene matches: 9. This clonotype was recorded at least ten times. CDR3 regions of TCR beta were amplified from RNA transcripts. In the first round, RT-PCR was carried out with HTBI primers, and a multiplex PCR formed the second round. Each CDR3 protein is one row after TCRdb ran MiXCR on the multiplex PCR reads. The sample holds 350,000 to 400,000 distinct CDR3 sequences, around 19% seen once.

The TCR comes from a woman aged 18-30 years with Graves' ophthalmopathy. The chain uses TRBV11-2 and TRBJ1-3; 7 bases are a match to TRBD1. Sequencing was performed on peripheral blood. This chain's CDR3 is CASSSQGSRSTIYF. As DNA, the CDR3 is TGTGCCAGCAGCTCACAGGGGAGCCGAAGCACCATATATTTT.